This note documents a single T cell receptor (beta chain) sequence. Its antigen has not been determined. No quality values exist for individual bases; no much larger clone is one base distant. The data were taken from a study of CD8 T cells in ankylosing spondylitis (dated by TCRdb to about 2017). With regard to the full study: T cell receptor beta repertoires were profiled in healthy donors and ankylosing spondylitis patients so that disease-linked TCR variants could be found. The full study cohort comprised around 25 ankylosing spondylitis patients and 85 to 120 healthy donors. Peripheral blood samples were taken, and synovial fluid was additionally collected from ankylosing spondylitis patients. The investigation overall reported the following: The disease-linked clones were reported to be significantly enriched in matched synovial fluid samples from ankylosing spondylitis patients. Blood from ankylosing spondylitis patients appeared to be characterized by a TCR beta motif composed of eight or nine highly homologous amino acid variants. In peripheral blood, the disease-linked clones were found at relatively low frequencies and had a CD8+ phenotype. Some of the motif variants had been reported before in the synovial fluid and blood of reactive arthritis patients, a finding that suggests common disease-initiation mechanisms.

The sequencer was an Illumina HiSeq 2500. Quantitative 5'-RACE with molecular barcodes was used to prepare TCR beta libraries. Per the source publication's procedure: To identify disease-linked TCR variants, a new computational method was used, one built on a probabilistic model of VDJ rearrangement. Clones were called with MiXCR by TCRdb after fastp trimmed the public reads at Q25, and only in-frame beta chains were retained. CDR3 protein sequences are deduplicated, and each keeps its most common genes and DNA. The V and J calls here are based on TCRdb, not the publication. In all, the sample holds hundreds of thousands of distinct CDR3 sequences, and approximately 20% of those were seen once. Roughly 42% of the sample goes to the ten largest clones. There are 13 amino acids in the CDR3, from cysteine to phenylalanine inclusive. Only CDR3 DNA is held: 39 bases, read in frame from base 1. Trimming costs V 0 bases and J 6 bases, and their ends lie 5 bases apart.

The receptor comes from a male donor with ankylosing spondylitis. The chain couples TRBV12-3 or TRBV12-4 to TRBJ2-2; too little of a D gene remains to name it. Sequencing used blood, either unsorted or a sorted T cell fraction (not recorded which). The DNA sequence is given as TGTGCCAGCAGTTTAGCGCTAGCCGGGGAGCTGTTTTTT. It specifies CASSLALAGELFF.